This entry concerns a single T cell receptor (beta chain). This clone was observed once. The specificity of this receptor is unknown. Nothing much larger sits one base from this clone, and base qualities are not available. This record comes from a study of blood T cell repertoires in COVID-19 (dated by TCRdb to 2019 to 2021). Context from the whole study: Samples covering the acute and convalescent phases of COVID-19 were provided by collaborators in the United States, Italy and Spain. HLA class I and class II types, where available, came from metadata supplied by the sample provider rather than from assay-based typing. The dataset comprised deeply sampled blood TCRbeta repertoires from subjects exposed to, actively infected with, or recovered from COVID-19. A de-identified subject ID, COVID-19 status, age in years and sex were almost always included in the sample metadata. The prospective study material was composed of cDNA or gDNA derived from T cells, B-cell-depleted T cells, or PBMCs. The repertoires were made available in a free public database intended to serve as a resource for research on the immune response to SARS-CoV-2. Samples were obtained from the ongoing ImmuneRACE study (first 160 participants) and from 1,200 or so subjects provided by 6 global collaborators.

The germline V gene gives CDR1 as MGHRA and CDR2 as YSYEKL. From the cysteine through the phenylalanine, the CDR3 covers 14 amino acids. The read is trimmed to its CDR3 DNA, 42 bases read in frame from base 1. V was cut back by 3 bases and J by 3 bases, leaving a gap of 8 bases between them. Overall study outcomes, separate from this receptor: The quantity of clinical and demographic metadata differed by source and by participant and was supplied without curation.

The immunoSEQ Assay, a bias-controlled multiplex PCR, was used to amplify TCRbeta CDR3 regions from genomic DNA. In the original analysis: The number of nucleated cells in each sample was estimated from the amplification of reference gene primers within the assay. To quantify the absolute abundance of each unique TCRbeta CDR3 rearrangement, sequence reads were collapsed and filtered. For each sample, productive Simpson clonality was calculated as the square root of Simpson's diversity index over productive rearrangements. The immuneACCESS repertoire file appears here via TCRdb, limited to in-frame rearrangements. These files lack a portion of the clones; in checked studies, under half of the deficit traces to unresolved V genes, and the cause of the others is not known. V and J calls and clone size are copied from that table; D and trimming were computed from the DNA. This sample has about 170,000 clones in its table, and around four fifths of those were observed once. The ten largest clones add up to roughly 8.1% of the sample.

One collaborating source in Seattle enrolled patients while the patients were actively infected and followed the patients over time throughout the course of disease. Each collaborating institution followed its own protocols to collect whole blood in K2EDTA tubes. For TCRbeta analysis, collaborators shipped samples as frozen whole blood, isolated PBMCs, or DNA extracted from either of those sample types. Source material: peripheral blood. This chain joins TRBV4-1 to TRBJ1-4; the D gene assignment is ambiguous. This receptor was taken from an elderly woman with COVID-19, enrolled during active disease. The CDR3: CASSHAPSNEKLFF. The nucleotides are TGCGCCAGCAGCCACGCGCCCTCTAATGAAAAACTGTTTTTT.